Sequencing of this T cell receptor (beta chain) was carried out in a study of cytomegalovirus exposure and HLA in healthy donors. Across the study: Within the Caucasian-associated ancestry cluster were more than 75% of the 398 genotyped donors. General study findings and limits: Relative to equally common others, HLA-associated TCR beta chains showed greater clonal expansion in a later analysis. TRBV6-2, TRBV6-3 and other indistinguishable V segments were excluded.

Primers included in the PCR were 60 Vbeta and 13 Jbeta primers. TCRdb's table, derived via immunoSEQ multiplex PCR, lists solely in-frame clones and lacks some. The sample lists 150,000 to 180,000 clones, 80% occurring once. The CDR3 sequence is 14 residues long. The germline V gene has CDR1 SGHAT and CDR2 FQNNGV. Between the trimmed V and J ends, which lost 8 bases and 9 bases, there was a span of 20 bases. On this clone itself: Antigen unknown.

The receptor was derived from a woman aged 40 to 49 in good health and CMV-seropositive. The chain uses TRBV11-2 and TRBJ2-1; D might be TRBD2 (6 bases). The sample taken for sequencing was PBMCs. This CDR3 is CASDKGGGRGEQFF. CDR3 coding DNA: TGTGCCAGCGATAAGGGAGGAGGGCGGGGTGAGCAGTTCTTC.